This T cell receptor beta chain comes out of a study of human thymus T cells. General study findings and limits: Gene usage (both V and J) appeared biased in thymic and blood repertoires.

Finnish infants who were healthy and having corrective surgery for congenital heart defects made up the donors. During surgery, about 0.5-1 mL peripheral blood was drawn from four of eight donors. Blood DNA came from all available leukocytes, not a fixed cell number. The repertoire was sequenced with immunoSEQ multiplex PCR; TCRdb's copy has only in-frame clones and lacks some. This sample has about 60,000 clones, with nearly 95% found just once. Points on this clone: Antigen specificity is unknown.

V was shortened by 0 bases and J by 3 bases, with 10 bases between the two germline ends. CDR1 and CDR2 (germline): SGHDT, YYEEEE. The CDR3 loop spans 16 amino acids. The clonotype was recovered from a boy under three years old with a congenital heart defect but otherwise immunologically healthy. The chain couples TRBV5-6 to TRBJ1-6; possible D gene TRBD1, 6 bases. Sequenced: blood. CDR3 amino acids: CASSLAGTLYNSPLHF. DNA for the CDR3: TGTGCCAGCAGCTTGGCGGGGACACTCTATAATTCACCCCTCCACTTT. Based on the CDR3 plus reference TRBV5-6 and TRBJ1-6, the full variable domain is DAGVTQSPTHLIKTRGQQVTLRCSPKSGHDTVSWYQQALGQGPQFIFQYYEEEERQRGNFPDRFSGHQFPNYSSELNVNALLLGDSALYLCASSLAGTLYNSPLHFGNGTRLTVT.